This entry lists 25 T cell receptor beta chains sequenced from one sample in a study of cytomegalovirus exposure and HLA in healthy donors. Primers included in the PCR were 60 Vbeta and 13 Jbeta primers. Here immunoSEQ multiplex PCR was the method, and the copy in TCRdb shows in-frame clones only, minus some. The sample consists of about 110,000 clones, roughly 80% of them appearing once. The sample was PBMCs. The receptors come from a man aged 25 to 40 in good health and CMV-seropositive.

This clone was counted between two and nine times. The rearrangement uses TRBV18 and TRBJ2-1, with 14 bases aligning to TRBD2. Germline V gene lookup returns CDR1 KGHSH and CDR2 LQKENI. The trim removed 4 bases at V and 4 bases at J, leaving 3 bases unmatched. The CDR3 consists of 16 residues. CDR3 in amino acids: CASSLWTSGGYNEQFF. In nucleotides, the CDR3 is TGTGCCAGCTCACTATGGACTAGCGGGGGGTACAATGAGCAGTTCTTC.

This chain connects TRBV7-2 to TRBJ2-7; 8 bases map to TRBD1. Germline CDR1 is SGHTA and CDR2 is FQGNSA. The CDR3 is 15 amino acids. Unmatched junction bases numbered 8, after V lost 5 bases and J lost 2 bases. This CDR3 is CASSTTGTGTYEQYF. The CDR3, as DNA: TGTGCCAGCAGCACGACCGGGACAGGCACCTACGAGCAGTACTTC.

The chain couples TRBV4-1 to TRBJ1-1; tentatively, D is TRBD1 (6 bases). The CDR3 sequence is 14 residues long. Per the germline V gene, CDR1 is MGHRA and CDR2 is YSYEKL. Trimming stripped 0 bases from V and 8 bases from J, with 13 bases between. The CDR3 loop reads CASSQDRGGQEAFF. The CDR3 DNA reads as TGCGCCAGCAGCCAAGATCGCGGGGGGCAGGAAGCTTTCTTT.

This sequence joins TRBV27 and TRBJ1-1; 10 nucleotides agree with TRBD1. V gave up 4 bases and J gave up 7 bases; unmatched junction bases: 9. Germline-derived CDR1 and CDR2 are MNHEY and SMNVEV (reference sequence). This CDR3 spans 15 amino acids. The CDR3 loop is CASSSPTGGRVEAFF. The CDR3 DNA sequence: TGTGCCAGCAGTTCGCCGACAGGGGGCCGTGTTGAAGCTTTCTTT.

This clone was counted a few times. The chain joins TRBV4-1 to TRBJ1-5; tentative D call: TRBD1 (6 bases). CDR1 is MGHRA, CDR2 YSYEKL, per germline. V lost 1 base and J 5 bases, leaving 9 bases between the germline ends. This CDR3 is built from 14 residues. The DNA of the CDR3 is TGCGCCAGCAGCCAAGCAGGGGTTGATCAGCCCCAGCATTTT. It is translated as CASSQAGVDQPQHF.

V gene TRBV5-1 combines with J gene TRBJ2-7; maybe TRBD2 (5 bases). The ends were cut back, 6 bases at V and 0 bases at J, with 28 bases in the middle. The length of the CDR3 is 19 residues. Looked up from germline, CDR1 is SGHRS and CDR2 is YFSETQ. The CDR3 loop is CASTRSPDARAALSYEQYF. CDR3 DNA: TGCGCCAGCACCAGATCTCCGGACGCAAGAGCGGCCCTCTCCTACGAGCAGTACTTC.

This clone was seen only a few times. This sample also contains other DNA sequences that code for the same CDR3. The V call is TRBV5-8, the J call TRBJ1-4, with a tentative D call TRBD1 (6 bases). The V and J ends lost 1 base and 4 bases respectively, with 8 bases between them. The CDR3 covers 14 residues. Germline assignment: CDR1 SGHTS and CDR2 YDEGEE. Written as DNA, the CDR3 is TGTGCCAGCAGCTTGACAGGGTATAATGAAAAACTGTTTTTT. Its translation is CASSLTGYNEKLFF.

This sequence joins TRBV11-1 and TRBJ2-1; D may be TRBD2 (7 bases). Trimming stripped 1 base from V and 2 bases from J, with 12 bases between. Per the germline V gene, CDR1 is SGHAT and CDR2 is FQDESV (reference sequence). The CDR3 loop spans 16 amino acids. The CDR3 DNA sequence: TGTGCCAGCAGCTTAGAGGGGGGGCGGGCCTACAATGAGCAGTTCTTC. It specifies CASSLEGGRAYNEQFF.

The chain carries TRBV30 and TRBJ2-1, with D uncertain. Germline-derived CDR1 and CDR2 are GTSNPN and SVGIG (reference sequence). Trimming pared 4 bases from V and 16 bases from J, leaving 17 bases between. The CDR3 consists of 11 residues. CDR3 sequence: CAWNDDGLYFF. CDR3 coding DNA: TGTGCCTGGAATGATGACGGGTTGTATTTCTTC.

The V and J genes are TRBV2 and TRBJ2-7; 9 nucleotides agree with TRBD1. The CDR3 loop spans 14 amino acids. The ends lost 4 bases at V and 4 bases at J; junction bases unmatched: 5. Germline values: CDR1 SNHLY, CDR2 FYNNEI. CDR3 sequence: CASSAWTGVYEQYF. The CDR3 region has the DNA TGTGCCAGCAGTGCGTGGACAGGGGTATACGAGCAGTACTTC.

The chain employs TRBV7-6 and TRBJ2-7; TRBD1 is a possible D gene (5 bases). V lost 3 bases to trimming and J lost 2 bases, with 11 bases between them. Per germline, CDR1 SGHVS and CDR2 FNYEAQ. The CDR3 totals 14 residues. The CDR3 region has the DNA TGTGCCAGCAGCTTGGCCGACAGCCCCTACGAGCAGTACTTC. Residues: CASSLADSPYEQYF.

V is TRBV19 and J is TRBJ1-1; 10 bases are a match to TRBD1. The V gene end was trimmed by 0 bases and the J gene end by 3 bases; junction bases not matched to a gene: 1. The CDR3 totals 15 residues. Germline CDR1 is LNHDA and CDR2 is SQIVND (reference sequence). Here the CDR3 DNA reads TGTGCCAGTAGTATAGACGGACAGGGGGACACTGAAGCTTTCTTT. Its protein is CASSIDGQGDTEAFF.

CDR3 amino acids: CSVNSRTGRNYGYTF. CDR3 in DNA: TGCAGCGTTAATAGTCGGACAGGGAGAAACTATGGCTACACCTTC. The chain has TRBV29-1 and TRBJ1-2, with 8 bases identical to TRBD1. This CDR3 is built from 15 residues. V lost 5 bases to trimming and J lost 2 bases; unmatched junction nucleotides: 10. Germline V gives CDR1 SQVTM, CDR2 ANQGSEA.

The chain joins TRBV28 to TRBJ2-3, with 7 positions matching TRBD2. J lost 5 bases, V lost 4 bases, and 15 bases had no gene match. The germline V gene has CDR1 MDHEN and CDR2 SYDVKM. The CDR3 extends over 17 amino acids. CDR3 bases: TGTGCCAGCAGTTCTCCCGGGGAGGGGCCCAAGCAAGATACGCAGTATTTT. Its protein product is CASSSPGEGPKQDTQYF.

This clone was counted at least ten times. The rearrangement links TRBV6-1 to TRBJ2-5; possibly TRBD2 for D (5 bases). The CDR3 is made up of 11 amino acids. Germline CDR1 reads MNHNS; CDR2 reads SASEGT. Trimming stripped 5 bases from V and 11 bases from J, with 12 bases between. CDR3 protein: CASSQTTGQYF. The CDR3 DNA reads TGTGCCAGCAGTCAAACAACGGGACAGTACTTC.

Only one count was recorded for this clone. The CDR3 loop is CASSEGAGGHGTQYF. CDR3 in DNA: TGTGCCAGCAGTGAGGGTGCGGGGGGGCACGGTACGCAGTATTTT. The chain couples TRBV2 to TRBJ2-3, with 9 bases aligning to TRBD2. This CDR3 is built from 15 residues. J gave up 8 bases and V 3 bases, and 9 bases lay outside the gene matches. The germline gives CDR1 SNHLY, CDR2 FYNNEI. Using reference TRBV2 and TRBJ2-3 for the parts outside the CDR3, the full variable domain is EPEVTQTPSHQVTQMGQEVILRCVPISNHLYFYWYRQILGQKVEFLVSFYNNEISEKSEIFDDQFSVERPDGSNFTLKIRSTKLEDSAMYFCASSEGAGGHGTQYFGPGTRLTVL.

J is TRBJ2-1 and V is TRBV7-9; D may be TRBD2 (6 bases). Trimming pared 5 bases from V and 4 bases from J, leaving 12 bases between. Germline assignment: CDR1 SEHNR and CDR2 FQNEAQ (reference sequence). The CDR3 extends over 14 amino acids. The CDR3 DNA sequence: TGTGCCAGCAGCCCGAGCGGGTTTTACAATGAGCAGTTCTTC. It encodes CASSPSGFYNEQFF.

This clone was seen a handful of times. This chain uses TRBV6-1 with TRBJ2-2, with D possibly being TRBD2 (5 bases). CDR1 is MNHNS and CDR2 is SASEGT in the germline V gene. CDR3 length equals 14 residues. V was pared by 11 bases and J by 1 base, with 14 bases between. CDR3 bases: TGTGCCGCACGGCGGGCTCAGAACACCGGGGAGCTGTTTTTT. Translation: CAARRAQNTGELFF.

The CDR3 here is CASSIATGAYGYTF. The CDR3 bases are TGTGCCAGCAGCATAGCGACAGGGGCCTATGGCTACACCTTC. The chain employs TRBV5-6 and TRBJ1-2; 8 bases are a match to TRBD1. The CDR3 sequence is 14 residues long. Germline values: CDR1 SGHDT, CDR2 YYEEEE. V trimming: 4 bases; J trimming: 4 bases; junction bases outside the gene matches: 6.

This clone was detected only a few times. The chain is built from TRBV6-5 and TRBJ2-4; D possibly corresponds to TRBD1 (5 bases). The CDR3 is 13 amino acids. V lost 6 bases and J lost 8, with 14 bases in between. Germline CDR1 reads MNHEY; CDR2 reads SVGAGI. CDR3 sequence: CASSVSRADIQYF. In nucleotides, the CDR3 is TGTGCCAGCAGCGTTAGCAGGGCAGACATTCAGTACTTC.

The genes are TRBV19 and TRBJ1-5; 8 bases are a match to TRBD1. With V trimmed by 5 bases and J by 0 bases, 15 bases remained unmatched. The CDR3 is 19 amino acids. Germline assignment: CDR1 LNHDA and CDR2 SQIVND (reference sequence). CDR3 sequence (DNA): TGTGCCAGTAGTCGCTTACGGACAGGGAGGGGGAATAGCAATCAGCCCCAGCATTTT. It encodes CASSRLRTGRGNSNQPQHF.

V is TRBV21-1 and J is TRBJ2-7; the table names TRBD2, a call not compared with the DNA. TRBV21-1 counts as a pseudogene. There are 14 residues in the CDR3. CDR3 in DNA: TGTGCCAGCGGGGCTGGCGGGGGAGACTACGAGCAGTACTTC. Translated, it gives CASGAGGGDYEQYF.

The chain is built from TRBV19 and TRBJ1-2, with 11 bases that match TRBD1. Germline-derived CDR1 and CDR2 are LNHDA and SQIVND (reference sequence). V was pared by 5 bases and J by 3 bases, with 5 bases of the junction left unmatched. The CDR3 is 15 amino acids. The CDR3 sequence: CASSVRTGGDYGYTF. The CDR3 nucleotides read TGTGCCAGTAGTGTCAGGACAGGGGGCGACTATGGCTACACCTTC. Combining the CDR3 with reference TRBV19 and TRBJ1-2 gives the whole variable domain DGGITQSPKYLFRKEGQNVTLSCEQNLNHDAMYWYRQDPGQGLRLIYYSQIVNDFQKGDIAEGYSVSREKKESFPLTVTSAQKNPTAFYLCASSVRTGGDYGYTFGSGTRLTVV.

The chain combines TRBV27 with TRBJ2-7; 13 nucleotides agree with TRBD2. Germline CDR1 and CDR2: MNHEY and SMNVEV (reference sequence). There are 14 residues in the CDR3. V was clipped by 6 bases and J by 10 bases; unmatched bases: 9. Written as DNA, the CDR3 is TGTGCCAGCAGAGTCGCCGGGACTAGCGGGGACCAGTACTTC. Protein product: CASRVAGTSGDQYF.

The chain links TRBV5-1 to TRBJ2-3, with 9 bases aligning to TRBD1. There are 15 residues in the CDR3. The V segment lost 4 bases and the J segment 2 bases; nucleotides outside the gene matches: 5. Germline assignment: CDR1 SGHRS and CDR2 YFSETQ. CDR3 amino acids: CASSRTGEYTDTQYF. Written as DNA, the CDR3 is TGCGCCAGCAGCAGGACAGGGGAATACACAGATACGCAGTATTTT.